The clone carrying this T cell receptor (beta chain) has at least ten counts. Some clones are missing from TCRdb's copy, which holds only in-frame ones; the method was immunoSEQ multiplex PCR. The table lists around 71,000 clones, 75% to 85% of them singletons, with less than 8% in the top ten. The source of the sample is a study of blood T cell repertoires in COVID-19. At the level of the study: From T cells, B-cell-depleted T cells, or PBMCs came the material, which was cDNA or gDNA.

There are 12 residues in the CDR3. The V and J ends lost 8 bases and 6 bases respectively, with 14 bases between them. Germline V gene lookup returns CDR1 SGHVS and CDR2 FQNEAQ. Seattle patients were enrolled during active infection and followed longitudinally. The sequenced material came from peripheral blood. The TCR comes from a young man with COVID-19, enrolled during active disease. The gene calls are TRBV7-8 and TRBJ2-7, with D maybe TRBD2 (6 bases). The DNA of the CDR3 is TGTGCCAGCGGCCCGCGGGGCGGCGAGCAGTACTTC. Residues: CASGPRGGEQYF.